The sequence of this TCR beta chain was determined in a study of shared clonotypes between healthy human individuals. Study observations and caveats: Few donors limited the genetic and exposure-history diversity represented.

Deep-level running was used for the assay. Clones were sequenced by immunoSEQ multiplex PCR, and TCRdb holds only the in-frame ones, with some missing. Seen here are approximately 500,000 clones, about four fifths observed once, and the top ten hold under 15%. This clone has only one observation. No antigen is known for it. This CDR3 contains 14 residues. Per the germline V gene, CDR1 is SGHRS and CDR2 is YFSETQ. V was clipped by 5 bases and J by 5 bases; unmatched bases: 2. This clonotype originated in a woman aged 35 to 49 in good health. Some clones in this sample may be carry-over from other donors' samples. Sequenced material: PBMCs. This chain connects TRBV5-1 to TRBJ2-5, with TRBD2 matching 14 bases. In DNA form, the CDR3 reads TGCGCCAGCAGGGGACTAGCGGGAGAGGAGACCCAGTACTTC. Translating it yields CASRGLAGEETQYF.